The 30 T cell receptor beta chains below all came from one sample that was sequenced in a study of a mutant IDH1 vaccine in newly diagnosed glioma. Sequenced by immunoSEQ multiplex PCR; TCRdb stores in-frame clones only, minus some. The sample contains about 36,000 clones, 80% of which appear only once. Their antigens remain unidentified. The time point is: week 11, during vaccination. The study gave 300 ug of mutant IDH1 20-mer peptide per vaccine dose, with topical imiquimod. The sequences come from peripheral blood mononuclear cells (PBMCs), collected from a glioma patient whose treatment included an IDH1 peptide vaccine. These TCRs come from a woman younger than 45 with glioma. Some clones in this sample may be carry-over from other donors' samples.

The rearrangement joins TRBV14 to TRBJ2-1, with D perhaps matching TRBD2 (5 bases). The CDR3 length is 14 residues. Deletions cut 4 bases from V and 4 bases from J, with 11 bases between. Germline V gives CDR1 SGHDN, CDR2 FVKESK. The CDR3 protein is CASSPDWVYNEQFF. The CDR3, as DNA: TGTGCCAGCAGCCCGGACTGGGTTTACAATGAGCAGTTCTTC. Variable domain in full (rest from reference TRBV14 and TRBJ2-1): EAGVTQFPSHSVIEKGQTVTLRCDPISGHDNLYWYRRVMGKEIKFLLHFVKESKQDESGMPNNRFLAERTGGTYSTLKVQPAELEDSGVYFCASSPDWVYNEQFFGPGTRLTVL.

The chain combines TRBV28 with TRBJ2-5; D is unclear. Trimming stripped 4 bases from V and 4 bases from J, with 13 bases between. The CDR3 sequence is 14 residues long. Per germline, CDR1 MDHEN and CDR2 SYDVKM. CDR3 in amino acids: CASSSPGWGETQYF. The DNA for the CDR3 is TGTGCCAGCAGTTCCCCAGGATGGGGAGAGACCCAGTACTTC.

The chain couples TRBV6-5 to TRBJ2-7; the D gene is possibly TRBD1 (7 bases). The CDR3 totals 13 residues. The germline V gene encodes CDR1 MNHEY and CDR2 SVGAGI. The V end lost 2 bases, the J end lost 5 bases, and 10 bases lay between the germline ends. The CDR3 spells CASSYDREDEQYF. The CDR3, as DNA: TGTGCCAGCAGTTACGACAGGGAGGACGAGCAGTACTTC.

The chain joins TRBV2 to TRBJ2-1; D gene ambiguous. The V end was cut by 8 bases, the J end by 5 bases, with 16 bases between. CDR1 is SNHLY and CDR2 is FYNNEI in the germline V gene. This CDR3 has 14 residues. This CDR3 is CASYRGNTNNEQFF. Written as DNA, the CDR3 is TGTGCCAGCTACAGAGGCAACACCAACAATGAGCAGTTCTTC.

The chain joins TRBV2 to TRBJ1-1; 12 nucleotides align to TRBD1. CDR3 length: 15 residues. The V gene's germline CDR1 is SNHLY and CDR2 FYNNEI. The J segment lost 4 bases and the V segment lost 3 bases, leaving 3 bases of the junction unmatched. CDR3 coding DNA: TGTGCCAGCAGTGACCGGGACAGGGGGCGCACTGAAGCTTTCTTT. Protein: CASSDRDRGRTEAFF.

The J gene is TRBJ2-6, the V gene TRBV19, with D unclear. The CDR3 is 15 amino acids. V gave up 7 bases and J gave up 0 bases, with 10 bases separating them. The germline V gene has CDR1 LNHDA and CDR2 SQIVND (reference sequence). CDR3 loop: CASTGTYSGANVLTF. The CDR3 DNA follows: TGTGCCAGTACAGGCACCTACTCTGGGGCCAACGTCCTGACTTTC.

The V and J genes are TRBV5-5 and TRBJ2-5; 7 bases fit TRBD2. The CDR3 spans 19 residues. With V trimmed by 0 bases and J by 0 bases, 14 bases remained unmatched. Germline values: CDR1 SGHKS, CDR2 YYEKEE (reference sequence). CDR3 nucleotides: TGTGCCAGCAGCTTGGTCCTCGCGGGAGTGGAGCAGTACCAAGAGACCCAGTACTTC. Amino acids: CASSLVLAGVEQYQETQYF.

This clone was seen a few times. The CDR3 coding sequence is TGCAGCGTCCGGACAGGGGGAGGAAAACTGTTTTTT. This codes for CSVRTGGGKLFF. V and J are TRBV29-1 and TRBJ1-4; 10 bases are a match to TRBD1. J was trimmed by 10 bases and V by 6 bases; bases with no gene match: 5. CDR3 length equals 12 residues. Germline V lookup: CDR1 SQVTM, CDR2 ANQGSEA.

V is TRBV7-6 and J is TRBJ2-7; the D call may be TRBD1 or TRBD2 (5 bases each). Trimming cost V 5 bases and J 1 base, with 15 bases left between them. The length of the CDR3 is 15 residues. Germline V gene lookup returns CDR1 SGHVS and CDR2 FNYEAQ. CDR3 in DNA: TGTGCCAGCAGCCCGCGGGCAAGGGGATCCTACGAGCAGTACTTC. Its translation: CASSPRARGSYEQYF.

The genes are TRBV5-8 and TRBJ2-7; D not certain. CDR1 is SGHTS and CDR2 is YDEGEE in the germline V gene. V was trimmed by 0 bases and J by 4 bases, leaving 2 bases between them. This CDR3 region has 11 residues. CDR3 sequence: CASSLGYEQYF. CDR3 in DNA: TGTGCCAGCAGCTTGGGTTACGAGCAGTACTTC.

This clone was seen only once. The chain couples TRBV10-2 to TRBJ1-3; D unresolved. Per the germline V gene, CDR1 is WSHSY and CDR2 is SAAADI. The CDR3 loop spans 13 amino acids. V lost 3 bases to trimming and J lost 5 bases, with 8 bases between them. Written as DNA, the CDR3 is TGCGCCAGCAGTGATCATACCCGAAACACCATATATTTT. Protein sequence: CASSDHTRNTIYF.

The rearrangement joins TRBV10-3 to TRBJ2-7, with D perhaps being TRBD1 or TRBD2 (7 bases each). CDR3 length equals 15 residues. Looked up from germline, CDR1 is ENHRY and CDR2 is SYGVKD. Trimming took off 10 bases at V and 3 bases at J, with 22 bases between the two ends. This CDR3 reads CARNRGRGALYEQYF. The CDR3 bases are TGTGCCAGGAACAGGGGACGGGGGGCCCTCTACGAGCAGTACTTC.

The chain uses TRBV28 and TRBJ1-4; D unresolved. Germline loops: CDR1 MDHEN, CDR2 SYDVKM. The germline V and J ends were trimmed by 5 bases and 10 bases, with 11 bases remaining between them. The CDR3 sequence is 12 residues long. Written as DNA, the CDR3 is TGTGCCAGCAGTCTCTCCGTTGGAAAACTGTTTTTT. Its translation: CASSLSVGKLFF. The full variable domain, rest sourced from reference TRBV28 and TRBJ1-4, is DVKVTQSSRYLVKRTGEKVFLECVQDMDHENMFWYRQDPGLGLRLIYFSYDVKMKEKGDIPEGYSVSREKKERFSLILESASTNQTSMYLCASSLSVGKLFFGSGTQLSVL.

The CDR3 reads CARGTDTQYF. DNA for the CDR3: TGTGCTCGGGGTACAGATACGCAGTATTTT. The chain joins TRBV30 to TRBJ2-3, with a possible D match to TRBD2 (5 bases). The germline gives CDR1 GTSNPN, CDR2 SVGIG (reference sequence). The CDR3 has 10 amino acids.

The CDR3 here is CASSIGGPREAFF. CDR3 in DNA: TGTGCCAGTAGTATCGGGGGGCCCCGGGAAGCTTTCTTT. The chain is built from TRBV19 and TRBJ1-1; possibly TRBD1 for D (6 bases). The V gene lost 3 bases and the J gene lost 8 bases, with 13 bases spanning the gap. CDR1 and CDR2 (germline): LNHDA, SQIVND (reference sequence). This CDR3 spans 13 amino acids.

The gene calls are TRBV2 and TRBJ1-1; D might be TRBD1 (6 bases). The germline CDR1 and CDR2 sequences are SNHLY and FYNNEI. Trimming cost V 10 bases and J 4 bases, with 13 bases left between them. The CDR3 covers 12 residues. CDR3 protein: CATQGSVTEAFF. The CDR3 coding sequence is TGTGCCACCCAGGGGTCGGTCACTGAAGCTTTCTTT.

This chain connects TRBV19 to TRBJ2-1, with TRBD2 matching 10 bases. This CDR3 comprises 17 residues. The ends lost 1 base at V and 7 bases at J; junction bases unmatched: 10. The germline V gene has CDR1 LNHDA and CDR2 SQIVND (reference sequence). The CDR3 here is CASSIGRGSGRINEQFF. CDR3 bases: TGTGCCAGTAGTATAGGGCGGGGTAGCGGGAGGATTAATGAGCAGTTCTTC.

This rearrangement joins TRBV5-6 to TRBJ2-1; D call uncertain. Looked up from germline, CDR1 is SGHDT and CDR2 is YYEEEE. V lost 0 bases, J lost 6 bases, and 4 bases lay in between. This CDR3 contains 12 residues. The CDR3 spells CASSLGGNEQFF. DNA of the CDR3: TGTGCCAGCAGCTTGGGGGGCAATGAGCAGTTCTTC. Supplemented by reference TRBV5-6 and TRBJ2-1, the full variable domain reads DAGVTQSPTHLIKTRGQQVTLRCSPKSGHDTVSWYQQALGQGPQFIFQYYEEEERQRGNFPDRFSGHQFPNYSSELNVNALLLGDSALYLCASSLGGNEQFFGPGTRLTVL.

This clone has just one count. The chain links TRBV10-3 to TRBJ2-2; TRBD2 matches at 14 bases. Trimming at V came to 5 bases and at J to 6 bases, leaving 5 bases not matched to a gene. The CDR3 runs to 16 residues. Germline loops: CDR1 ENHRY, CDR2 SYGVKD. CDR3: CAISSGTSGSAGELFF. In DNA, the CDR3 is TGTGCCATCAGTTCCGGGACTAGCGGGAGTGCCGGGGAGCTGTTTTTT.

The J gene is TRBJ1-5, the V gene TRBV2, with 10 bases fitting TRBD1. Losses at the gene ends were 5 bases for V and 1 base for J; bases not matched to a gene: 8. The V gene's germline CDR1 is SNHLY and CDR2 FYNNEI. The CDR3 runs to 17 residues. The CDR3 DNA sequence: TGTGCCAGCAGTATCCGGGACAGGGGAGCGAGCAATCAGCCCCAGCATTTT. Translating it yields CASSIRDRGASNQPQHF. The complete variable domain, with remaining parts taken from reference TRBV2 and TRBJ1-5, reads EPEVTQTPSHQVTQMGQEVILRCVPISNHLYFYWYRQILGQKVEFLVSFYNNEISEKSEIFDDQFSVERPDGSNFTLKIRSTKLEDSAMYFCASSIRDRGASNQPQHFGDGTRLSIL.

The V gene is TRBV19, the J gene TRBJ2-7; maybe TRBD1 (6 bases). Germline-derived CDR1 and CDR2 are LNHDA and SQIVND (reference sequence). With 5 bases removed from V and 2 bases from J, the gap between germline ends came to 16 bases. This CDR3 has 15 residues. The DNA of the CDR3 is TGTGCCAGTAGTTCGGGCTTGGGGGCGGCCTACGAGCAGTACTTC. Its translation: CASSSGLGAAYEQYF.

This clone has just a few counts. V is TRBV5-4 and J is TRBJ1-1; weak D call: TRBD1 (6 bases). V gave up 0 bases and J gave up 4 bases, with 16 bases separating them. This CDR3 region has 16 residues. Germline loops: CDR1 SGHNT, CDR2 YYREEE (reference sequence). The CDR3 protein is CASSLGTIQGSTEAFF. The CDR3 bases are TGTGCCAGCAGCTTGGGGACCATACAGGGAAGCACTGAAGCTTTCTTT.

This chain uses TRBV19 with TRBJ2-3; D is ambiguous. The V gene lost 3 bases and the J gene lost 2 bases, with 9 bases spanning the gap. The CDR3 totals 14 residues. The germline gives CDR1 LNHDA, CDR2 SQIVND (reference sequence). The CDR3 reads CASSMRIITDTQYF. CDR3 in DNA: TGTGCCAGTAGTATGCGGATTATCACAGATACGCAGTATTTT.

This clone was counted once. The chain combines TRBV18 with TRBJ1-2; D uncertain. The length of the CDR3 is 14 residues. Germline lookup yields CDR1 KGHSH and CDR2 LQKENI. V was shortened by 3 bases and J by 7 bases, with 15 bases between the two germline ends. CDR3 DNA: TGTGCCAGCTCACCGGATCTCCAGGATGCTGGCTACACCTTC. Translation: CASSPDLQDAGYTF.

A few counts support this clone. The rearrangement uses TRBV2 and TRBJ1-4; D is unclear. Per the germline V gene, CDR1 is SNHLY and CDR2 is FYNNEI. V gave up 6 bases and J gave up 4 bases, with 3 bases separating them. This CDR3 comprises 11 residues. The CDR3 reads CASSFNEKLFF. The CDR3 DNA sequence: TGTGCCAGCAGCTTTAATGAAAAACTGTTTTTT.

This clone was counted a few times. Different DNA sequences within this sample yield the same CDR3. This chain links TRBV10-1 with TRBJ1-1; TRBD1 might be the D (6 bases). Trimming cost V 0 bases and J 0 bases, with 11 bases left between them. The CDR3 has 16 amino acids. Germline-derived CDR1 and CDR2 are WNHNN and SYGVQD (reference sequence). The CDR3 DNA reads TGCGCCAGCAGTGAGTCGAGGGGGGGTCTGAACACTGAAGCTTTCTTT. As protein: CASSESRGGLNTEAFF.

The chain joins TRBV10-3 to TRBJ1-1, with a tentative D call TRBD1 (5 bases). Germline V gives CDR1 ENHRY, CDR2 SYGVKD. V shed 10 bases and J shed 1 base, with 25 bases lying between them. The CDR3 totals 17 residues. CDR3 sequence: CATGVIKGLRGNTEAFF. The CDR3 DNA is TGTGCCACCGGGGTAATTAAGGGACTAAGGGGGAACACTGAAGCTTTCTTT.

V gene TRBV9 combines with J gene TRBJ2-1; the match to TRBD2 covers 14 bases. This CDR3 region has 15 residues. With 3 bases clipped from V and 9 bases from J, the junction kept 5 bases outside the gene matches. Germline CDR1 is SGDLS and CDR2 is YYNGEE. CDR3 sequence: CASSAGLAGEGEQFF. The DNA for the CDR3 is TGTGCCAGCAGCGCGGGACTAGCGGGAGAGGGTGAGCAGTTCTTC.

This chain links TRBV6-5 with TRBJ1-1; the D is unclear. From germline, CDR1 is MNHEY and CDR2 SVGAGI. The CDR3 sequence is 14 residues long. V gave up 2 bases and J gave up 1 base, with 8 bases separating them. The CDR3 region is CASSYGPGNTEAFF. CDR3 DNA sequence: TGTGCCAGCAGTTACGGTCCGGGGAACACTGAAGCTTTCTTT.

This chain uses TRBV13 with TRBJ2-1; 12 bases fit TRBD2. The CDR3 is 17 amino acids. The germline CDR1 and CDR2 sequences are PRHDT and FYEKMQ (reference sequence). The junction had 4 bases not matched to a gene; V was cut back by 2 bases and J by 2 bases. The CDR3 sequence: CASSLRLAGVPYNEQFF. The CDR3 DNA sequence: TGTGCCAGCAGCTTAAGACTAGCGGGAGTCCCCTACAATGAGCAGTTCTTC.